The 25 T cell receptor beta chains below come from one sample, sequenced in a study of OX40 agonist ivuxolimab in advanced cancers. Produced via immunoSEQ multiplex PCR; TCRdb's table is partial and in-frame only. The profile shows 80,000 to 85,000 clones, around 83% of them singletons. The source was CD4+ or CD8+ T cells sorted from blood, collected in a trial of the OX40 agonist ivuxolimab. The receptors originated from an adult with an advanced solid tumor such as melanoma, head and neck, liver or kidney cancer.

The chain couples TRBV7-2 to TRBJ2-5; TRBD2 might be the D (6 bases). The DNA matches TRBJ2-7 better at its end, which makes the J call doubtful. The CDR3 sequence is 14 residues long. Germline V CDR1 and CDR2: SGHTA, FQGNSA. CDR3 region: CASSPGMGLYEQYF. The CDR3 DNA follows: TGTGCCAGCAGCCCGGGGATGGGACTCTACGAGCAGTACTTC.

The chain uses TRBV15 and TRBJ2-7, with 10 nucleotides matching TRBD2. The CDR3 loop spans 15 amino acids. J lost 6 bases, V lost 3 bases, and 8 bases had no gene match. Germline V gene sequence: CDR1 LNHNV, CDR2 YYDKDF (reference sequence). CDR3 in amino acids: CATSRTSGPQGEQYF. CDR3 nucleotides: TGTGCCACCAGCAGGACTAGCGGGCCTCAGGGCGAGCAGTACTTC.

J is TRBJ2-3 and V is TRBV29-1; D is unclear. The germline CDR1 and CDR2 sequences are SQVTM and ANQGSEA. The V end lost 2 bases, the J end lost 7 bases, and 7 bases lay between the germline ends. The CDR3 totals 11 residues. The CDR3 coding sequence is TGCAGCGTTGAACTAGATTATACGCAGTATTTT. Amino acid sequence: CSVELDYTQYF.

The gene calls are TRBV29-1 and TRBJ2-5; TRBD1 or TRBD2 may be the D gene (5 bases each). Looked up from germline, CDR1 is SQVTM and CDR2 is ANQGSEA. The V end was cut by 6 bases, the J end by 4 bases, with 9 bases between. The length of the CDR3 is 11 residues. This CDR3 is CSVGDRETQYF. CDR3 sequence (DNA): TGCAGCGTCGGGGACCGAGAGACCCAGTACTTC.

Concerning this clone: Other nucleotide sequences in the sample specify the same CDR3. V is TRBV7-2 and J is TRBJ1-1; D remains unclear. Germline CDR1 is SGHTA and CDR2 is FQGNSA. The CDR3 is made up of 14 amino acids. Trimming removed 1 base from V and 2 bases from J, with 8 bases in between. CDR3 protein: CASSLGQLNTEAFF. DNA of the CDR3: TGTGCCAGCAGCTTAGGGCAGCTAAACACTGAAGCTTTCTTT. The full variable domain, its missing parts supplied by reference TRBV7-2 and TRBJ1-1, is GAGVSQSPSNKVTEKGKDVELRCDPISGHTALYWYRQSLGQGLEFLIYFQGNSAPDKSGLPSDRFSAERTGGSVSTLTIQRTQQEDSAVYLCASSLGQLNTEAFFGQGTRLTVV.

The chain uses TRBV30 and TRBJ1-2; D not resolved. Trimming took 3 bases from V and 8 from J, leaving 13 bases between them. This CDR3 region has 12 residues. Germline CDR1 and CDR2: GTSNPN and SVGIG (reference sequence). The CDR3 reads CAWSHGPMGYTF. The CDR3 DNA sequence: TGTGCCTGGAGCCATGGGCCCATGGGCTACACCTTC.

In nucleotides, the CDR3 is TGTGCCAGCAGAAAGGGACTAGCGGGAGTAGGGAATGAGCAGTTCTTC. Translated, it gives CASRKGLAGVGNEQFF. The V gene is TRBV7-2, the J gene TRBJ2-1, with 14 positions matching TRBD2. Germline V CDR1 and CDR2: SGHTA, FQGNSA. V shed 6 bases, J shed 7 bases, and the junction held 8 bases outside the gene matches. The CDR3 is 16 amino acids.

V gene TRBV4-2 combines with J gene TRBJ2-3, with 15 positions matching TRBD2. After removal of 4 bases from V and 2 bases from J, the junction contained 7 bases not matched to a gene. In germline, CDR1 is LGHNA, CDR2 YNFKEQ. The CDR3 has 18 amino acids. CDR3 coding DNA: TGTGCCAGCAGCCCGGGACTAGCGGGGGGCAAACCCACAGATACGCAGTATTTT. It encodes CASSPGLAGGKPTDTQYF.

This clone was counted between two and nine times. The J gene is TRBJ1-2, the V gene TRBV6-5, with unresolved D. Germline values: CDR1 MNHEY, CDR2 SVGAGI. Trimming stripped 2 bases from V and 6 bases from J, with 13 bases between. The CDR3 is made up of 14 amino acids. DNA of the CDR3: TGTGCCAGCAGTTACAGCAGCCAGTCACATGGCTACACCTTC. Amino acids: CASSYSSQSHGYTF.

The rearrangement uses TRBV21-1 and TRBJ2-7; TRBD1 was called by the table and not checked on the DNA. TRBV21-1 is a listed pseudogene. This CDR3 spans 16 amino acids. The CDR3: CASSNLSGFRSYEQYF. Written as DNA, the CDR3 is TGTGCCAGCAGCAATCTTTCAGGGTTTAGATCCTACGAGCAGTACTTC.

For the CDR3, the DNA is TGTGCCAGCAGCCCCAGGGGAGGGTTGGTGACGGGAAACATTCAGTACTTC. Amino acid sequence: CASSPRGGLVTGNIQYF. This sequence joins TRBV11-2 and TRBJ2-4, with D maybe TRBD2 (7 bases). The CDR3 length is 17 residues. CDR1 and CDR2 from the germline V gene are SGHAT and FQNNGV. Between the trimmed V and J ends, which lost 5 bases and 6 bases, there was a span of 23 bases.

This chain joins TRBV19 and TRBJ1-1, with unresolved D. Germline V gene sequence: CDR1 LNHDA, CDR2 SQIVND (reference sequence). The CDR3 is 13 residues long. The V end lost 2 bases, the J end lost 0 bases, and 4 bases lay between the germline ends. CDR3 sequence reads: CASSINLNTEAFF. CDR3 bases: TGTGCCAGTAGTATAAACCTGAACACTGAAGCTTTCTTT.

The chain has TRBV5-6 and TRBJ2-7; 11 bases are shared with TRBD2. The V gene end was trimmed by 1 base and the J gene end by 4 bases; junction bases not matched to a gene: 7. There are 16 residues in the CDR3. Germline lookup yields CDR1 SGHDT and CDR2 YYEEEE. CDR3: CASSLNSGGARYEQYF. The CDR3 region has the DNA TGTGCCAGCAGCTTGAATAGCGGGGGGGCTCGGTACGAGCAGTACTTC. Full variable domain (rest looked up from reference TRBV5-6 and TRBJ2-7): DAGVTQSPTHLIKTRGQQVTLRCSPKSGHDTVSWYQQALGQGPQFIFQYYEEEERQRGNFPDRFSGHQFPNYSSELNVNALLLGDSALYLCASSLNSGGARYEQYFGPGTRLTVT.

The chain combines TRBV7-8 with TRBJ1-5; D not certain. The CDR3 runs 15 residues. Trimming shortened V by 5 bases and J by 4 bases, and 15 bases separated the two germline ends. Germline V gene lookup returns CDR1 SGHVS and CDR2 FQNEAQ. CDR3 in amino acids: CASSPDRTSNQPQHF. For the CDR3, the DNA is TGTGCCAGCAGCCCGGACCGAACCTCTAATCAGCCCCAGCATTTT. Based on the CDR3 plus reference TRBV7-8 and TRBJ1-5, the full variable domain is GAGVSQSPRYKVAKRGQDVALRCDPISGHVSLFWYQQALGQGPEFLTYFQNEAQLDKSGLPSDRFFAERPEGSVSTLKIQRTQQEDSAVYLCASSPDRTSNQPQHFGDGTRLSIL.

V is TRBV11-2 and J is TRBJ1-1; the match to TRBD1 covers 8 bases. Germline-derived CDR1 and CDR2 are SGHAT and FQNNGV. CDR3 size: 15 residues. The junction had 9 bases not matched to a gene; V was cut back by 5 bases and J by 4 bases. The CDR3, as DNA: TGTGCCAGCAGCCCATGGACAGGGAGAGGCACTGAAGCTTTCTTT. This sequence encodes CASSPWTGRGTEAFF.

V and J are TRBV30 and TRBJ1-5; no clear D. The CDR3 extends over 13 amino acids. Trimming removed 2 bases from V and 9 bases from J, with 14 bases in between. Per germline, CDR1 GTSNPN and CDR2 SVGIG (reference sequence). CDR3 coding DNA: TGTGCCTGGAGTCCCGCCGGACCAGGGCCCCAGCATTTT. Translating gives CAWSPAGPGPQHF.

The chain carries TRBV5-1 and TRBJ1-1, with D possibly being TRBD1 (5 bases). V lost 0 bases, J lost 5 bases, and 14 bases lay in between. The CDR3 length is 15 residues. Per germline, CDR1 SGHRS and CDR2 YFSETQ. The CDR3 bases are TGCGCCAGCAGCTTGGCGGGGGGAAGTGGGACTGAAGCTTTCTTT. It codes for CASSLAGGSGTEAFF.

This sequence joins TRBV7-2 and TRBJ2-1; the D is unclear. CDR1 SGHTA and CDR2 FQGNSA come from the germline V gene. The CDR3 covers 13 residues. Deletions cut 5 bases from V and 4 bases from J, with 9 bases between. The CDR3 is CASSPQAYNEQFF. Here the CDR3 DNA reads TGTGCCAGCAGCCCACAAGCTTACAATGAGCAGTTCTTC.

J is TRBJ2-2 and V is TRBV5-6; D possibly uses TRBD1 or TRBD2 (6 bases each). CDR1 is SGHDT, CDR2 YYEEEE, per germline. The CDR3 has 16 amino acids. Trimming stripped 4 bases from V and 4 bases from J, with 17 bases between. CDR3: CASSPGGSLGTGELFF. The CDR3 DNA sequence: TGTGCCAGCAGCCCCGGGGGCTCTTTGGGCACCGGGGAGCTGTTTTTT.

The genes are TRBV5-1 and TRBJ2-5; no reliable D call. Near its end, the DNA agrees better with TRBJ2-7, so the J call may be wrong. The germline V gene encodes CDR1 SGHRS and CDR2 YFSETQ. This CDR3 is built from 12 residues. In nucleotides, the CDR3 is TGCGCCAGCAGCTTGTACCAGGCCGAGCAGTACTTC. It codes for CASSLYQAEQYF.

The sample holds a few counts of this clone. The V gene is TRBV19, the J gene TRBJ1-6; D not resolved. Trimming removed 1 base from V and 11 bases from J, with 15 bases in between. From germline, CDR1 is LNHDA and CDR2 SQIVND (reference sequence). CDR3 length: 15 residues. As DNA, the CDR3 is TGTGCCAGTAGTATAGGATACGGAGTATCAACACCCCTCCACTTT. Its protein product is CASSIGYGVSTPLHF.

The chain joins TRBV21-1 to TRBJ2-5; TRBD1, the table's D call, was not compared with the DNA. TRBV21-1 is shown as a pseudogene. This CDR3 is 17 amino acids long. The CDR3 bases are TGTGCCAGCAGCAAAGCCCCCCGGACAGGAGGCCAAGAGACCCAGTACTTC. As protein: CASSKAPRTGGQETQYF.

J is TRBJ1-5 and V is TRBV15; TRBD1 might be the D (5 bases). Germline CDR1 LNHNV, CDR2 YYDKDF (reference sequence). With 4 bases removed from V and 5 bases from J, the gap between germline ends came to 12 bases. The CDR3 has 14 amino acids. As DNA, the CDR3 is TGTGCCACCAGCAACAGGAGGGGTGATCAGCCCCAGCATTTT. It is translated as CATSNRRGDQPQHF.

Only a few counts were recorded for this clone. V is TRBV5-4 and J is TRBJ1-2; unclear D gene. Germline CDR1 is SGHNT and CDR2 is YYREEE (reference sequence). Trimming shortened V by 7 bases and J by 6 bases, and 19 bases separated the two germline ends. There are 14 residues in the CDR3. The DNA of the CDR3 is TGTGCCAGCCGATTACTAAACGGTTTTCATGGCTACACCTTC. The encoded protein is CASRLLNGFHGYTF. The whole variable domain, remainder taken from reference TRBV5-4 and TRBJ1-2, is ETGVTQSPTHLIKTRGQQVTLRCSSQSGHNTVSWYQQALGQGPQFIFQYYREEENGRGNFPPRFSGLQFPNYSSELNVNALELDDSALYLCASRLLNGFHGYTFGSGTRLTVV.

The chain couples TRBV5-5 to TRBJ2-1, with D possibly matching TRBD1 (6 bases). Germline loops: CDR1 SGHKS, CDR2 YYEKEE (reference sequence). The CDR3 has 15 residues. V was pared by 4 bases and J by 5 bases, with 16 bases between. The CDR3 coding sequence is TGTGCCAGCAGCCAGAGCCCAGGGGCCAACAATGAGCAGTTCTTC. Translation: CASSQSPGANNEQFF.